The 9 T cell receptor beta chains listed next were all sequenced from one sample in a study of shared clonotypes between healthy human individuals. Clones were sequenced by immunoSEQ multiplex PCR, and TCRdb holds only the in-frame ones, with some missing. The data hold 2.3 million or so clones, with 85% to 95% observed a single time. Sequencing was done on a sample of naive CD4+ T cells from PBMCs. Regarding subset: CD45RA+ positively selected. These receptors were collected from a man aged 18 to 30 in good health. Some clones in this sample may be carry-over from other donors' samples.

In this sample, this clone turned up once. The chain is built from TRBV28 and TRBJ2-1; D ambiguous. CDR1 is MDHEN, CDR2 SYDVKM, per germline. Trimming removed 4 bases at V and 3 bases at J, with 25 bases between. This CDR3 is built from 19 residues. CDR3 nucleotide sequence: TGTGCCAGCAGTTCCCCCTTCCCCGCTGACAAGTATCACTACAATGAGCAGTTCTTC. The encoded protein is CASSSPFPADKYHYNEQFF.

This clone was observed a single time. The genes are TRBV7-2 and TRBJ1-2; D gene uncertain. CDR1 and CDR2 from the germline V gene are SGHTA and FQGNSA. V lost 5 bases and J lost 1, with 5 bases in between. This CDR3 has 12 residues. CDR3 in DNA: TGTGCCAGCAGCCCGCATAACTATGGCTACACCTTC. This codes for CASSPHNYGYTF. Full variable domain (outside the CDR3, taken from reference TRBV7-2 and TRBJ1-2): GAGVSQSPSNKVTEKGKDVELRCDPISGHTALYWYRQSLGQGLEFLIYFQGNSAPDKSGLPSDRFSAERTGGSVSTLTIQRTQQEDSAVYLCASSPHNYGYTFGSGTRLTVV.

The gene calls are TRBV2 and TRBJ2-6; D not resolved. CDR3 size: 15 residues. V lost 6 bases to trimming and J lost 0 bases, with 9 bases between them. Germline values: CDR1 SNHLY, CDR2 FYNNEI. CDR3 nucleotides: TGTGCCAGCAGGAAGGATGGCTCTGGGGCCAACGTCCTGACTTTC. The encoded protein is CASRKDGSGANVLTF.

In this sample, this clone turned up a few times. The chain is built from TRBV19 and TRBJ1-5, with TRBD1 identical over 10 bases. Trimming took 6 bases from V and 6 from J; bases not matched to a gene: 5. This CDR3 is built from 14 residues. Germline V gene data show CDR1 as LNHDA and CDR2 as SQIVND (reference sequence). The CDR3 region is CASRTGGVSQPQHF. CDR3 bases: TGTGCCAGTAGGACAGGGGGCGTAAGTCAGCCCCAGCATTTT.

The chain carries TRBV6-5 and TRBJ1-1; D is possibly TRBD1 (6 bases). The CDR3 is 15 amino acids. The germline V and J ends were trimmed by 0 bases and 3 bases, with 11 bases remaining between them. CDR1 MNHEY and CDR2 SVGAGI come from the germline V gene. The CDR3 region is CASSYSWGADTEAFF. In nucleotides, the CDR3 is TGTGCCAGCAGTTACTCATGGGGGGCGGACACTGAAGCTTTCTTT.

The chain links TRBV27 to TRBJ1-2; D remains unclear. CDR1 and CDR2 (germline): MNHEY, SMNVEV (reference sequence). Trimming cost V 5 bases and J 7 bases, with 20 bases left between them. This CDR3 contains 15 residues. CDR3 bases: TGTGCCAGCAGTCAAGTCACCCCTCCCTCACTTGGCTACACCTTC. This encodes CASSQVTPPSLGYTF.

As DNA, the CDR3 is TGTGCCAGCTCACCACCGGTGACTAGCGGTGGTACGCAGTATTTT. As protein: CASSPPVTSGGTQYF. The J gene is TRBJ2-3, the V gene TRBV18, with 9 nucleotides matching TRBD2. Per germline, CDR1 KGHSH and CDR2 LQKENI. Trimming removed 0 bases from V and 8 bases from J; junction bases left unmatched: 6. CDR3 length equals 15 residues.

Comment on this clone: Within the sample, other DNA sequences also encode this same CDR3. The V call is TRBV19, the J call TRBJ2-3; D possibly uses TRBD1 or TRBD2 (5 bases each). Germline CDR1 and CDR2: LNHDA and SQIVND (reference sequence). V was shortened by 3 bases and J by 4 bases, with 11 bases between the two germline ends. The CDR3 has 14 residues. The CDR3 bases are TGTGCCAGTAGTATGGGGGTCGGTGCAGATACGCAGTATTTT. The encoded protein is CASSMGVGADTQYF.

The V call is TRBV20-1, the J call TRBJ2-7, with unresolved D. The V gene lost 6 bases and the J gene lost 2 bases, with 8 bases spanning the gap. Germline CDR1 is DFQATT and CDR2 is SNEGSKA (reference sequence). This CDR3 comprises 11 residues. CDR3 bases: TGCAGTGCGACCCAGGCCTACGAGCAGTACTTC. Translating it yields CSATQAYEQYF.